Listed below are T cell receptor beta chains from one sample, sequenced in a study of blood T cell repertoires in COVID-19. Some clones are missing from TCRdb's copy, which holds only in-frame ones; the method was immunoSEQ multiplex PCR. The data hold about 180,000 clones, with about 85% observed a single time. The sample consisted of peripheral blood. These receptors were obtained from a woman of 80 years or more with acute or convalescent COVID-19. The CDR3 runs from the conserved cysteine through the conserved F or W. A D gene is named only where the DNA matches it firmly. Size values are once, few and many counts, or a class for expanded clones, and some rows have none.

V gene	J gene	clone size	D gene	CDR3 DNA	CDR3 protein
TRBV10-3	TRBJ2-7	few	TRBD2	TGTGCCATCAGTGAGTCGCCCGGGGGGGCCTACGAGCAGTACTTC	CAISESPGGAYEQYF
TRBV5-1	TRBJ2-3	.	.	TGCGCCAGCAGCTTGTTGGCGGGGACCCAAAATACGCAGTATTTT	CASSLLAGTQNTQYF
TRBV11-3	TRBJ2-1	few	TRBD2	TGTGCCAGCAGCTCCGGGGGGTCCTACAATGAGCAGTTCTTC	CASSSGGSYNEQFF
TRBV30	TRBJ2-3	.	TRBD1	TGTGCCTGGAGTCCCTACAGGGGCGCAGATACGCAGTATTTT	CAWSPYRGADTQYF
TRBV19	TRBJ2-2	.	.	TGTGCCAGTAGAGCGACAGGACTCACCGGGGAGCTGTTTTTT	CASRATGLTGELFF
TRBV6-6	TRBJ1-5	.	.	TGTGCCAGCAGTACCACAGTAGCCCAGCATTTT	CASSTTVAQHF
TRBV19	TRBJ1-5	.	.	TGTGCCAGTAGTATGAACGTGGGGCGGGGGCCCCAGCATTTT	CASSMNVGRGPQHF
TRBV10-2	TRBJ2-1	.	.	TGCGCCAGCACCGCGCCCCACTTGAGGAATGAGCAGTTCTTC	CASTAPHLRNEQFF
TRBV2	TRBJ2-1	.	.	TGTGCCAGCAGTTTAGCCGGGAATGAGCAGTTCTTC	CASSLAGNEQFF
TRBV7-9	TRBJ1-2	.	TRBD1	TGTGCCAGCAGCTACGACAGGGGAGCGGGCTATGGCTACACCTTC	CASSYDRGAGYGYTF
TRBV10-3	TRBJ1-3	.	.	TGTGCCATCACCCAAAGCGGGTCTGGAAACACCATATATTTT	CAITQSGSGNTIYF
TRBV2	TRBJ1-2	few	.	TGTGCCAGCAGTGAGGGGAGGTATGGCTACACCTTC	CASSEGRYGYTF
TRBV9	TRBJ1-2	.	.	TGTGCCAGCAGCGTAGATCGCTCCGGACAGTTGAATAATGGCTACACCTTC	CASSVDRSGQLNNGYTF
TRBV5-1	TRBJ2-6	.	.	TGCGCCAGCAGCTCCACCGGGACAAGGGCGTTTGCTGGGGCCAACGTCCTGACTTTC	CASSSTGTRAFAGANVLTF
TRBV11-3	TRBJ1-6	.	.	TGTGCCAGCAGCAGTGAGCCGGGGGCACCCCTCCACTTT	CASSSEPGAPLHF
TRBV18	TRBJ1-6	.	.	TGTGCCAGCTCAGGGGGGGATAATTCACCCCTCCACTTT	CASSGGDNSPLHF
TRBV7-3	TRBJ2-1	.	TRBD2	TGTGCCAGCAGCTTAACTAGCGGGGTATACAATGAGCAGTTCTTC	CASSLTSGVYNEQFF
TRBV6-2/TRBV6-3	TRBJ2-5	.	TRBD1	TGTGCCAGCACCCCACCGACAGGGGGCGCGGGGGAGACCCAGTACTTC	CASTPPTGGAGETQYF
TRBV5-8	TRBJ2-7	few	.	TGTGCCAGCAGCTTTGGTCCAGGGAGGCCTTACGAGCAGTACTTC	CASSFGPGRPYEQYF
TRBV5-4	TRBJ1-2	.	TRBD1	TGTGCCAGCGGGGCAGGGGGCCCATCTAACTATGGCTACACCTTC	CASGAGGPSNYGYTF
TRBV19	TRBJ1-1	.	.	TGTGCCAGTAGTATAAGGGGGTCCAACACTGAAGCTTTCTTT	CASSIRGSNTEAFF
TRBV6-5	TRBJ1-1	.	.	TGTGCCAGCAGTACTTCTACAGGGCCCCTTGAAGCTTTCTTT	CASSTSTGPLEAFF